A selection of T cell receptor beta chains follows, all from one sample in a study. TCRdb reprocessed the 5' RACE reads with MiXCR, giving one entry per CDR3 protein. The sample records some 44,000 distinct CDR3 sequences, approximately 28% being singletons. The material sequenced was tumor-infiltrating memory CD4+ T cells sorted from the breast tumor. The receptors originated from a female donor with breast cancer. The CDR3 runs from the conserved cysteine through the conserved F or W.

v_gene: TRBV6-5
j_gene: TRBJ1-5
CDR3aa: CASSYSTPGLNQPQHF

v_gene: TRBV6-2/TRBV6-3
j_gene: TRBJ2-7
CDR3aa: CASSYGPGGSYEQYF

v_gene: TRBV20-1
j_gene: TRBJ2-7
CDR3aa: CSAELEDLHF

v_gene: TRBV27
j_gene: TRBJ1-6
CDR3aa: CASRTGGFSSPLHF

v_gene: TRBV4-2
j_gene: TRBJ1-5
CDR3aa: CASSRRQGYQPQHF

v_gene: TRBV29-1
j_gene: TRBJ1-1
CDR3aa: CSVVPQGRAFF

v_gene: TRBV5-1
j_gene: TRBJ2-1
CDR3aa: CASSIQGANNEQFF

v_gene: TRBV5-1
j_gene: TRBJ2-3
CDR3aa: CASSLGRGKDTQYF

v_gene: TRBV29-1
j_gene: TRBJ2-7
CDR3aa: CSVENPPGSYEQYF

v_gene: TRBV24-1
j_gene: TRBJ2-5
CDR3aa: CATGDSPGQGTQETQYF

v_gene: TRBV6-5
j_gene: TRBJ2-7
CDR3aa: CASSYGWGGLYEQYF

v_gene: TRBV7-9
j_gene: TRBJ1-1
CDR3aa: CASSFTGFTEAFF

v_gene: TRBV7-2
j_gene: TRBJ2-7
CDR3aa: CASSEERGYEQYF

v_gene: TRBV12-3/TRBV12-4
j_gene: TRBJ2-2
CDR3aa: CASSETGGYGELFF

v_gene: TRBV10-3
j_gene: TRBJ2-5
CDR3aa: CAFSAGGPGETQYF

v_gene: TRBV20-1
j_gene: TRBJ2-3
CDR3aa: CSPYDRASDTQYF

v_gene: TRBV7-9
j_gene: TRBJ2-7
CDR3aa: CASASLADEQYF

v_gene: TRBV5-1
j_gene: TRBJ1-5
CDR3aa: CASSLGLSGNQPQHF

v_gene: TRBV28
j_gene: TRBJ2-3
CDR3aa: CASSLRLTSTDTQYF

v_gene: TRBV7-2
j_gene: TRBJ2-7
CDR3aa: CASSLGGPYEQYF

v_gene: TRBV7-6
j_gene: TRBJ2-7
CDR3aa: CASSLGVGGESSYEQYF

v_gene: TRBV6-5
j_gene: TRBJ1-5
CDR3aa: CASSLGLGQPQHF

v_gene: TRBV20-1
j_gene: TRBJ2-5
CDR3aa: CSAGPAGGETQYF

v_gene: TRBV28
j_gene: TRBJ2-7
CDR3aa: CASRDRVRTYEQYF

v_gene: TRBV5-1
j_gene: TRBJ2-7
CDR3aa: CASSPGGLAGTYEQYF

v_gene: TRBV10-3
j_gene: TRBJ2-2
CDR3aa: CATGGNPRTSENTGELFF

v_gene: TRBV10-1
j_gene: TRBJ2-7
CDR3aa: CASSDSVTYEQYF

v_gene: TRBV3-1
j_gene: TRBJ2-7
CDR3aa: CASSQGLAVYYEQYF

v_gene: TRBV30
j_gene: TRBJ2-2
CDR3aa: CAWSRRGRGRGGELFF

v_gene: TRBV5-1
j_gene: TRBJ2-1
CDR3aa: CASSFIPGSNEQFF

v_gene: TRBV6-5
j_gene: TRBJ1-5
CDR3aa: CASSRGTGGGQPQHF

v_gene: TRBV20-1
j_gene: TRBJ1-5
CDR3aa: CSARSIVGQPQHF

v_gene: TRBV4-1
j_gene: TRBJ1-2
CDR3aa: CASSQGRGTYYGYTF

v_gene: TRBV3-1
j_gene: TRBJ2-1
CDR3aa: CASSPGASSGEQFF

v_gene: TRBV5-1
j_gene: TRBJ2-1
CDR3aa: CASSIGLMIYNEQFF

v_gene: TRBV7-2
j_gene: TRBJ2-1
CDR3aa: CASSPKLAGGPMDEQFF

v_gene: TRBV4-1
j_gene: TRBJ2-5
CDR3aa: CASSPRAIAGGQETQYF

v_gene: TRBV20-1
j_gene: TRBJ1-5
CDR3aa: CSAPPTQQEPQHF

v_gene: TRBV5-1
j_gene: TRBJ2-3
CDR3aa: CASSLGAGYTDTQYF

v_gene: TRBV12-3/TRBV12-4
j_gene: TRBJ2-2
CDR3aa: CASRRGPGGSTGELFF

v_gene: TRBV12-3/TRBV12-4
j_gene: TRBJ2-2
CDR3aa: CASSSPGLAGGNTGELFF

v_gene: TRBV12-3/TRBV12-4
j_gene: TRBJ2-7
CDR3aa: CASSSPQLAGTYEQYF

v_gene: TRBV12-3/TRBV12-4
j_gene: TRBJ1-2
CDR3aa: CASRASGTGGGYTF

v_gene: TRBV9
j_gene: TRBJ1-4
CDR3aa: CASSPRTATNEKLFF

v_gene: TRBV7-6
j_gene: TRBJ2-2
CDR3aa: CASSSQGRAGELFF

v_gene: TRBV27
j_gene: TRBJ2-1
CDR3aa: CASSFYLSGRVRNEQFF

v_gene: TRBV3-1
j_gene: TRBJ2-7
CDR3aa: CASSQGTIGHEQYF